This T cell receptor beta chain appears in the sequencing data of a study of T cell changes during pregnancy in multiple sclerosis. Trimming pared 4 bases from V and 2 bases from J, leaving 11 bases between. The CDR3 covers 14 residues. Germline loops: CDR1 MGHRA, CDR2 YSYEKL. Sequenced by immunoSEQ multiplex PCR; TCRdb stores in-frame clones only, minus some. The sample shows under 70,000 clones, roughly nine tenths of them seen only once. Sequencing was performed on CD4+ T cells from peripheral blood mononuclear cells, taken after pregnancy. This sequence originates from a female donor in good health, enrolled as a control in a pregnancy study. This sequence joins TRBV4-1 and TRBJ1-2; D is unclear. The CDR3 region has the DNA TGCGCCAGCAGCCCGACTCCGGGAAACTATGGCTACACCTTC. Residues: CASSPTPGNYGYTF.